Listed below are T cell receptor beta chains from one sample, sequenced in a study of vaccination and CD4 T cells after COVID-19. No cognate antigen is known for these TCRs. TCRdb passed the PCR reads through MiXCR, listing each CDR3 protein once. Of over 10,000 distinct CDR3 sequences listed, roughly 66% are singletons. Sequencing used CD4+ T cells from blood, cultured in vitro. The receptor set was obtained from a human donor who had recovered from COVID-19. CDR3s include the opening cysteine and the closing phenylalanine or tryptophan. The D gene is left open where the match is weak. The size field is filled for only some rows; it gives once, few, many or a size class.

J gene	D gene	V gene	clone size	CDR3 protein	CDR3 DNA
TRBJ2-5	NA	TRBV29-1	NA	CSAGRYQETQYF	TGCAGTGCGGGACGGTACCAAGAGACCCAGTACTTC
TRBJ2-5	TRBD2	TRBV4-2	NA	CASSLRLAAQETQYF	TGTGCCAGCAGCCTCCGACTAGCGGCACAAGAGACCCAGTACTTC
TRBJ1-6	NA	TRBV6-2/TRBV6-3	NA	CASSYSTPSNSPLHF	TGTGCCAGCAGTTATTCGACTCCGAGCAATTCACCCCTCCACTTT
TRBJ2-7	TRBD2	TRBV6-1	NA	CASRTRRGLAGESSNYEQYF	TGTGCCAGCAGAACGCGCCGGGGTCTAGCGGGAGAGTCCTCCAACTACGAGCAGTACTTC
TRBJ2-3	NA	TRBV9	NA	CASSVQPTTDTQYF	TGTGCCAGCAGCGTTCAGCCTACCACAGATACGCAGTATTTT
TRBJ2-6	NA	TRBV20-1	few	CSAREVSGANVLTF	TGCAGTGCTAGAGAGGTCTCTGGGGCCAACGTCCTGACTTTC
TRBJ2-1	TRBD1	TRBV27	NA	CASNEQGDFGEQFF	TGTGCCAGCAACGAACAGGGGGACTTTGGTGAGCAGTTCTTC
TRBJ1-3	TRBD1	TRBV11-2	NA	CASSLAGTGGNTTYF	TGTGCCAGCAGCTTAGCCGGGACAGGAGGAAACACCACATATTTT
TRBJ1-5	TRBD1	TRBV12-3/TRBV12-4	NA	CASSLGQNQPQHF	TGTGCCAGCAGTCTGGGACAGAATCAGCCCCAGCATTTT
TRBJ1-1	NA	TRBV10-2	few	CASSESLGREAFF	TGCGCCAGCAGTGAGTCGCTTGGCAGAGAAGCTTTCTTT
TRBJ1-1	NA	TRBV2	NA	CASSGTSNTEAFF	TGTGCCAGCAGTGGGACATCGAACACTGAAGCTTTCTTT
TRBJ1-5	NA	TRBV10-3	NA	CAISELGGRADQPQHF	TGTGCCATCAGTGAGTTGGGGGGAAGAGCTGATCAGCCCCAGCATTTT
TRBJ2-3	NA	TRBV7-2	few	CASTFGISADTQYF	TGTGCCAGCACCTTCGGGATTTCTGCAGATACGCAGTATTTT
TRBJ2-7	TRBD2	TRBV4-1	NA	CASSRGQTSGTSYEQYF	TGCGCCAGCAGCCGAGGACAGACTAGCGGGACCTCCTACGAGCAGTACTTC
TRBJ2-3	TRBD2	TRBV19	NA	CASNALAGGPTDTQYF	TGTGCCAGTAATGCACTAGCGGGAGGGCCAACAGATACGCAGTATTTT
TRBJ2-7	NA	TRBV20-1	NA	CSARARGWGSYEQYF	TGCAGTGCTAGAGCCAGGGGTTGGGGGTCCTACGAGCAGTACTTC
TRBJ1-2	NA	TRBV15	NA	CATSKGWNGYTF	TGTGCCACCAGCAAAGGGTGGAATGGCTACACCTTC
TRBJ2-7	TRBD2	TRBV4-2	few	CASSGREGDEQYF	TGTGCCAGCAGCGGGCGGGAGGGAGACGAGCAGTACTTC
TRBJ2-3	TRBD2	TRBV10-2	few	CASSSGLGGTDTQYF	TGCGCCAGCAGTTCGGGACTAGGAGGCACAGATACGCAGTATTTT
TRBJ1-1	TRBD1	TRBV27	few	CASSRDSGNTEAFF	TGTGCCAGCAGTAGGGACAGCGGGAACACTGAAGCTTTCTTT
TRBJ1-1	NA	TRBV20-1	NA	CSAIPSDTEAFF	TGCAGTGCTATTCCTTCGGACACTGAAGCTTTCTTT
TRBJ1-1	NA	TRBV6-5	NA	CASSSAVGDTEAFF	TGTGCCAGCAGTTCCGCCGTGGGGGACACTGAAGCTTTCTTT
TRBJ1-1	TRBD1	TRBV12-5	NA	CASAAVPGQGVPTEAFF	TGTGCTAGTGCCGCCGTCCCGGGACAGGGAGTGCCCACTGAAGCTTTCTTT
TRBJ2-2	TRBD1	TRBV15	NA	CATSGTGEARELFF	TGTGCCACCTCCGGGACAGGGGAGGCAAGGGAGCTGTTTTTT
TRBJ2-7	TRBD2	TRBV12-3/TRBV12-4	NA	CASSLGTRSSTYYEQYF	TGTGCCAGCAGTTTAGGGACTAGATCGTCCACCTACTACGAGCAGTACTTC
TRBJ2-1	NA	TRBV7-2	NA	CASSLAQRNNEQFF	TGTGCCAGCAGCTTAGCCCAGCGTAACAATGAGCAGTTCTTC
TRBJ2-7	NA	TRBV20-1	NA	CSAKGTGALYEQYF	TGCAGTGCCAAAGGCACAGGAGCCCTCTACGAGCAGTACTTC
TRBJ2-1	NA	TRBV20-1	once	CSARDLRSAHNEQFF	TGCAGTGCTAGAGATTTGCGTAGCGCTCACAATGAGCAGTTCTTC
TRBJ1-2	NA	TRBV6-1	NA	CASSPGVWAGDTF	TGTGCCAGCAGCCCGGGGGTTTGGGCGGGGGACACCTTC
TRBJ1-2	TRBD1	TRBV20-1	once	CSARVPQGGHITFYGYTF	TGCAGTGCTAGAGTTCCCCAGGGGGGGCACATTACATTCTATGGCTACACCTTC
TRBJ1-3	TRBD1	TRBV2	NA	CVSNSLGTAGNTIYF	TGTGTCAGCAATAGTTTAGGGACAGCTGGAAACACCATATATTTT
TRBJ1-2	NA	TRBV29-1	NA	CSVTALYGYTF	TGCAGCGTCACAGCTCTCTATGGCTACACCTTC
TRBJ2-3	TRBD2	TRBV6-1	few	CASSDLAGGSDTQYF	TGTGCCAGCAGCGACCTAGCGGGAGGGTCAGATACGCAGTATTTT
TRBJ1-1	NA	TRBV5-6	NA	CASSYRVNTEAFF	TGTGCCAGCAGCTACAGGGTGAACACTGAAGCTTTCTTT
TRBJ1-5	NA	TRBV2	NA	CASSEQGQPNQPQHF	TGTGCCAGCAGTGAACAGGGGCAGCCCAATCAGCCCCAGCATTTT
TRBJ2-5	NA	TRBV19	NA	CASSEGGPGETQYF	TGTGCCAGTAGTGAAGGAGGGCCTGGAGAGACCCAGTACTTC
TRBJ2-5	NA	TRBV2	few	CASPGQETQYF	TGTGCCAGCCCAGGACAAGAGACCCAGTACTTC
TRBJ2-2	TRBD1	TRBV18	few	CASSLNNRGKNTGELFF	TGTGCCAGCTCCCTCAACAACAGGGGGAAGAACACCGGGGAGCTGTTTTTT
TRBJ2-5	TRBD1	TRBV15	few	CATSADRGLIETQYF	TGTGCCACCAGCGCTGACAGGGGGCTAATAGAGACCCAGTACTTC
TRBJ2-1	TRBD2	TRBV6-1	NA	CASSEMIAGALNEQFF	TGTGCCAGCAGTGAGATGATAGCGGGAGCTCTCAATGAGCAGTTCTTC
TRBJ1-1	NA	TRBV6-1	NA	CATRTALQNTEAFF	TGTGCCACTCGGACAGCGTTGCAGAACACTGAAGCTTTCTTT
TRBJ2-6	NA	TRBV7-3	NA	CASSLQLAGANVLTF	TGTGCCAGCAGCTTACAACTAGCTGGGGCCAACGTCCTGACTTTC
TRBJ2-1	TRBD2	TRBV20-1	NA	CSAAFGLADHNEQFF	TGCAGTGCTGCCTTCGGACTAGCGGATCACAATGAGCAGTTCTTC
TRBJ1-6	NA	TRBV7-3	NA	CASSLEGGSYNSPLHF	TGTGCCAGCAGCCTAGAAGGGGGCTCCTATAATTCACCCCTCCACTTT
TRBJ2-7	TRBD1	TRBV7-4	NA	CAQYHEQGAAYEQYF	TGTGCCCAATACCACGAACAGGGGGCTGCCTACGAGCAGTACTTC
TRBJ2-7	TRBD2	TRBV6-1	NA	CASRLAGNSYEQYF	TGTGCCAGCAGGCTAGCGGGAAACTCCTACGAGCAGTACTTC
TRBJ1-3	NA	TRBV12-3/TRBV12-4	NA	CASSLGAHGGNTIYF	TGTGCCAGCAGTCTGGGGGCTCACGGGGGAAACACCATATATTTT
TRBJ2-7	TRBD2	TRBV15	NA	CATSSTSGRASYEQYF	TGTGCCACCAGCAGTACTAGCGGGAGAGCCTCCTACGAGCAGTACTTC
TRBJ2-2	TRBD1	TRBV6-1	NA	CASSGTGDANTGELFF	TGTGCCAGCAGTGGGACAGGGGACGCGAACACCGGGGAGCTGTTTTTT
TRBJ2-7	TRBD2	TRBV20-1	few	CSARAGRLLSYEQYF	TGCAGTGCTAGAGCCGGGAGGCTTCTCTCCTACGAGCAGTACTTC
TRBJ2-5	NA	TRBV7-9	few	CASSLGGAHLGETQYF	TGTGCCAGCAGCTTAGGGGGGGCCCACCTCGGAGAGACCCAGTACTTC
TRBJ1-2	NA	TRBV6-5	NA	CASSFNRATGYTF	TGTGCCAGCAGTTTTAACAGGGCGACCGGCTACACCTTC
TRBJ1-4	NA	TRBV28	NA	CATRPWGSGEKLFF	TGTGCCACCCGCCCATGGGGTAGCGGTGAAAAACTGTTTTTT
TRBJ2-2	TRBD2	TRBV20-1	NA	CSAKLSGRSPGELFF	TGCAGTGCTAAACTTAGCGGGAGGTCTCCCGGGGAGCTGTTTTTT